What follows describes a single T cell receptor beta chain. This entry comes from a study of radiotherapy plus CTLA-4 blockade in lung cancer. Study-level background: Objective responses occurred in 15% to 20% of patients; approximately 33% had disease control.

Using immunoSEQ multiplex PCR, the repertoire was profiled, and TCRdb retains in-frame clones only, with some absent. Of 100,000 or so clones listed, around 80% are singletons. The V segment lost 5 bases and the J segment 0 bases; nucleotides outside the gene matches: 6. Germline V gives CDR1 SGHRS, CDR2 YFSETQ. The CDR3 is 16 amino acids. The clonotype was recovered from a human donor with non-small cell lung cancer that progressed on radiotherapy plus ipilimumab. The sequencing here drew on peripheral blood, taken from a patient treated with radiotherapy plus ipilimumab. The rearrangement links TRBV5-1 to TRBJ1-5, with 9 bases identical to TRBD1. CDR3 DNA sequence: TGCGCCAGCAGTCCGGGACAGGGCAATAGCAATCAGCCCCAGCATTTT. It encodes CASSPGQGNSNQPQHF.